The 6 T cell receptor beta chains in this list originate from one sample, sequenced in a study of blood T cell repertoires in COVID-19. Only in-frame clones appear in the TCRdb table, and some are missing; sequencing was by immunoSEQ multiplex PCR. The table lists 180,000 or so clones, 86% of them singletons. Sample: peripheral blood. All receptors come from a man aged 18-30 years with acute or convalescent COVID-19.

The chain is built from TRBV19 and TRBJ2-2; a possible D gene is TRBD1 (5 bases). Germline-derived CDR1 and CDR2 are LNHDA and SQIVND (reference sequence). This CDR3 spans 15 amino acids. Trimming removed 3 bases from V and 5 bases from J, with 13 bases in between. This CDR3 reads CASSIAGSTTGELFF. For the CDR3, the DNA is TGTGCCAGTAGTATCGCAGGGTCAACAACCGGGGAGCTGTTTTTT.

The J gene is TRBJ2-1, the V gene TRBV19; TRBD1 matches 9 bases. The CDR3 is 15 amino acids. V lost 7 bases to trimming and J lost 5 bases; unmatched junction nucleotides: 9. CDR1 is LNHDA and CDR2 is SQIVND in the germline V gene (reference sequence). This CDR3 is CASKQQGATDNEQFF. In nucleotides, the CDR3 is TGTGCCAGTAAGCAACAGGGGGCGACGGACAATGAGCAGTTCTTC.

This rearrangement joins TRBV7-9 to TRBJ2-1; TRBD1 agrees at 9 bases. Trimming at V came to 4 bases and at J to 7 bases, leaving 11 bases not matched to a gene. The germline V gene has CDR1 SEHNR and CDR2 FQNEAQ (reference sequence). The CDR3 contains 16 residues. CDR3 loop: CASSYTTGTGKNEQFF. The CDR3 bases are TGTGCCAGCAGCTACACCACCGGGACAGGGAAAAATGAGCAGTTCTTC.

The CDR3, as DNA: TGTGCCAGCAGTCCACATACTAACTATGGCTACACCTTC. Translating it yields CASSPHTNYGYTF. This sequence joins TRBV28 and TRBJ1-2, with D hard to call. CDR3 length equals 13 residues. Per germline, CDR1 MDHEN and CDR2 SYDVKM. Deletions cut 5 bases from V and 0 bases from J, with 7 bases between.

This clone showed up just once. The CDR3 loop reads CASSQEAGYYNEQFF. In nucleotides, the CDR3 is TGTGCCAGCAGCCAAGAGGCGGGATATTACAATGAGCAGTTCTTC. This sequence joins TRBV3-1 (or the pseudogene TRBV3-2) and TRBJ2-1, with a possible D match to TRBD2 (6 bases). Germline V lookup: CDR1 LGHDT, CDR2 YNNKEL (reference sequence). The CDR3 runs 15 residues. Trimming took off 0 bases at V and 4 bases at J, with 10 bases between the two ends.

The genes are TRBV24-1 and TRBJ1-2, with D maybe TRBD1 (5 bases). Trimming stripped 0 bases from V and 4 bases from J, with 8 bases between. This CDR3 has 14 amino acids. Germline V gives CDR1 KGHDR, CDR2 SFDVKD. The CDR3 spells CATSDLSQGYGYTF. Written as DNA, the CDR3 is TGTGCCACCAGTGATTTGAGCCAGGGCTATGGCTACACCTTC.